This T cell receptor beta chain was captured by sequencing in a study of shared clonotypes between healthy human individuals. The authors divided CD4+ cells into CD45RA+ naive and CD45RA-negative memory subsets. A word on this clone: Its antigen is unidentified.

Study-level findings and limits: Clonotypes that were shared across four donors made up 4.5% to 5% of naive CD4 clonotypes.

Sequencing used immunoSEQ multiplex PCR; TCRdb keeps in-frame clones, though not all of them. This sample has some 2,400,000 clones, with 90% to 96% found just once. The sequencing sample was made of naive CD4+ T cells sorted from blood. Subset: CD45RA+ positively selected. The clonotype originates from a man between 18 and 35 years old in good health.

The CDR3 sequence: CASSATSSQETQYF. CDR3 DNA sequence: TGTGCCAGCAGTGCGACTAGCTCCCAAGAGACCCAGTACTTC. V usage is TRBV25-1 and J usage is TRBJ2-5; TRBD2 aligns across 7 bases. The germline V gene encodes CDR1 MGHDK and CDR2 SYGVNS. J lost 1 base, V lost 4 bases, and 3 bases had no gene match. This CDR3 region has 14 residues.